This T cell receptor beta chain came from a study of blood T cell repertoires in COVID-19. Individuals aged roughly 18 to 100 years were recruited from fewer than 30 US areas. Germline V CDR1 and CDR2: GTSNPN, SVGIG (reference sequence). V lost 2 bases and J lost 1, with 7 bases in between. CDR3 length: 13 residues. Original handling: Cell counts per sample came from amplifying reference gene primers. Only in-frame clones appear in the TCRdb table, and some are missing; sequencing was by immunoSEQ multiplex PCR. The DNA was the basis for D and trimming; V, J and clone size are from that table. The profile shows hundreds of thousands of clones, 85% to 90% of them singletons.

This chain links TRBV30 with TRBJ2-3; no reliable D call. The TCR originated in a woman in her forties or fifties in a cohort exposed to, infected with or recovered from COVID-19 (not recorded which). Source material: PBMCs or T cells enriched from blood (not recorded which). DNA for the CDR3: TGTGCCTGGAGTTCTCCGGGCACAGATACGCAGTATTTT. Translating gives CAWSSPGTDTQYF.